Below, 25 T cell receptor beta chains from the same sample are listed, as sequenced in a study of monozygotic twins with inflammatory bowel disease. From the 5' RACE reads, TCRdb lists one entry per CDR3 protein and no DNA. The table gives approximately 400,000 distinct CDR3 sequences; the top ten clones make up approximately 2.3% of it. Input material: blood. The source is a human donor with ulcerative colitis or Crohn's disease, or a healthy co-twin of an affected twin (not recorded which).

The chain combines TRBV27 with TRBJ1-1; TCRdb proposes TRBD1, but this gene call is untestable without DNA. This CDR3 has 12 amino acids. Germline-derived CDR1 and CDR2 are MNHEY and SMNVEV (reference sequence). CDR3 protein: CASSSQTDEAFF.

The genes are TRBV13 and TRBJ2-5; absent DNA, TCRdb's TRBD2 call cannot be checked. The CDR3 is 16 amino acids. Germline assignment: CDR1 PRHDT and CDR2 FYEKMQ (reference sequence). CDR3 amino acids: CASSAGTSGAQETQYF.

This chain joins TRBV7-9 and TRBJ1-3. The germline V gene encodes CDR1 SEHNR and CDR2 FQNEAQ (reference sequence). The CDR3 covers 12 residues. CDR3 protein: CASSLYHHTIYF.

The rearrangement joins TRBV14 to TRBJ2-3. Germline V CDR1 and CDR2: SGHDN, FVKESK. The CDR3 contains 12 residues. CDR3 in amino acids: CASSQDINTAYF.

The V and J genes are TRBV20-1 and TRBJ1-4; absent DNA, TCRdb's TRBD1 call cannot be checked. CDR1 DFQATT and CDR2 SNEGSKA come from the germline V gene (reference sequence). CDR3 length: 14 residues. This CDR3 is CSARVEGGYEKLFF.

V and J are TRBV10-3 and TRBJ2-1; TCRdb names TRBD2, which stays unverified in the absence of DNA. Germline V gene lookup returns CDR1 ENHRY and CDR2 SYGVKD. This CDR3 has 17 residues. CDR3 residues: CAISASPGRGPPQEQFF.

This sequence joins TRBV14 and TRBJ2-1. The CDR3 sequence is 14 residues long. Per the germline V gene, CDR1 is SGHDN and CDR2 is FVKESK. The CDR3 here is CASSHKESYNEQFF.

V usage is TRBV7-2 and J usage is TRBJ2-5; TCRdb gives TRBD1 as the D gene, but with no DNA this cannot be confirmed. CDR1 and CDR2 from the germline V gene are SGHTA and FQGNSA. This CDR3 is built from 14 residues. CDR3: CASSLEGARETQYF.

The chain carries TRBV5-4 and TRBJ1-2; TCRdb proposes TRBD1, but this gene call is untestable without DNA. The CDR3 extends over 15 amino acids. Germline lookup yields CDR1 SGHNT and CDR2 YYREEE (reference sequence). This chain's CDR3 is CASSLSSGINYGYTF.

The chain links TRBV5-5 to TRBJ1-2. This CDR3 region has 13 residues. The germline CDR1 and CDR2 sequences are SGHKS and YYEKEE (reference sequence). The CDR3 spells CASSLADAYGYTF.

The V gene is TRBV7-6, the J gene TRBJ2-1; as DNA is missing, the TRBD2 call by TCRdb cannot be tested. The CDR3 contains 18 residues. Germline CDR1 and CDR2: SGHVS and FNYEAQ. This CDR3 is CASSLGLAERPSYNEQFF.

V usage is TRBV15 and J usage is TRBJ2-3; the D gene TCRdb calls, TRBD2, cannot be checked with no DNA. Germline lookup yields CDR1 LNHNV and CDR2 YYDKDF (reference sequence). The CDR3 extends over 16 amino acids. This CDR3 is CATSRDDGRLTDTQYF.

This chain connects TRBV10-3 to TRBJ2-1; TCRdb's D call, TRBD2, is unchecked because there is no DNA. The V gene's germline CDR1 is ENHRY and CDR2 SYGVKD. The CDR3 runs to 16 residues. CDR3 loop: CAIRGTRTSSYNEQFF.

V and J are TRBV4-1 and TRBJ1-4. CDR1 and CDR2 (germline): MGHRA, YSYEKL. The CDR3 sequence is 16 residues long. This CDR3 reads CASSQEGFGIFEKLFF.

The chain employs TRBV29-1 and TRBJ2-5; the TCRdb call, TRBD2, lacks DNA for checking. The CDR3 totals 14 residues. The germline CDR1 and CDR2 sequences are SQVTM and ANQGSEA. The CDR3 loop reads CSVVRLAGVKTQYF. The full variable domain, its missing parts supplied by reference TRBV29-1 and TRBJ2-5, is SAVISQKPSRDICQRGTSLTIQCQVDSQVTMMFWYRQQPGQSLTLIATANQGSEATYESGFVIDKFPISRPNLTFSTLTVSNMSPEDSSIYLCSVVRLAGVKTQYFGPGTRLLVL.

The chain joins TRBV5-1 to TRBJ2-7; with no DNA, the TCRdb D assignment of TRBD1 cannot be verified. CDR1 and CDR2 (germline): SGHRS, YFSETQ. The CDR3 runs 13 residues. CDR3 region: CASRQTGGDEQYF. The variable domain in full, completed from reference TRBV5-1 and TRBJ2-7, reads KAGVTQTPRYLIKTRGQQVTLSCSPISGHRSVSWYQQTPGQGLQFLFEYFSETQRNKGNFPGRFSGRQFSNSRSEMNVSTLELGDSALYLCASRQTGGDEQYFGPGTRLTVT.

The chain uses TRBV7-9 and TRBJ2-2; TCRdb indicates TRBD1, and absent DNA this call remains unverified. The CDR3 has 15 amino acids. CDR1 SEHNR and CDR2 FQNEAQ come from the germline V gene (reference sequence). The CDR3 spells CASSLAQGVAGELFF.

This chain links TRBV15 with TRBJ2-2; the D gene TCRdb calls, TRBD2, cannot be checked with no DNA. CDR3 length equals 17 residues. From germline, CDR1 is LNHNV and CDR2 YYDKDF (reference sequence). CDR3: CATSSASSRPNTGELFF.

The V gene is TRBV29-1, the J gene TRBJ2-3; TCRdb outputs TRBD1, but without DNA this stays unchecked. Germline V gene data show CDR1 as SQVTM and CDR2 as ANQGSEA. The CDR3 runs to 15 residues. CDR3 in amino acids: CSVEDDRGHTDTQYF.

The chain has TRBV20-1 and TRBJ1-1. CDR3 length: 13 residues. Germline CDR1 is DFQATT and CDR2 is SNEGSKA (reference sequence). CDR3 sequence: CSAPEVMNTEAFF.

The rearrangement links TRBV6-1 to TRBJ2-5. CDR1 and CDR2 (germline): MNHNS, SASEGT. CDR3 length equals 16 residues. CDR3 sequence reads: CASSDYSLRYQETQYF.

The J gene is TRBJ2-2, the V gene TRBV2; with no DNA, the TCRdb D assignment of TRBD1 cannot be verified. CDR3 length: 17 residues. Germline V gene lookup returns CDR1 SNHLY and CDR2 FYNNEI. The CDR3 protein is CASTRTGGGVNTGELFF.

The chain employs TRBV11-2 and TRBJ2-7. Germline values: CDR1 SGHAT, CDR2 FQNNGV. The CDR3 spans 14 residues. CDR3 in amino acids: CASSHDRGSYEQYF.

The genes are TRBV11-1 and TRBJ2-7; no DNA is available, so the TRBD2 call from TCRdb remains unchecked. CDR1 SGHAT and CDR2 FQDESV come from the germline V gene (reference sequence). This CDR3 spans 18 amino acids. CDR3: CASSSPSAGAGGPYEQYF.

This sequence joins TRBV5-1 and TRBJ2-7; TCRdb lists TRBD1, though no DNA is available to test this call. The CDR3 covers 15 residues. Germline V gives CDR1 SGHRS, CDR2 YFSETQ. The CDR3 region is CASSPTGQGSFEQYF.